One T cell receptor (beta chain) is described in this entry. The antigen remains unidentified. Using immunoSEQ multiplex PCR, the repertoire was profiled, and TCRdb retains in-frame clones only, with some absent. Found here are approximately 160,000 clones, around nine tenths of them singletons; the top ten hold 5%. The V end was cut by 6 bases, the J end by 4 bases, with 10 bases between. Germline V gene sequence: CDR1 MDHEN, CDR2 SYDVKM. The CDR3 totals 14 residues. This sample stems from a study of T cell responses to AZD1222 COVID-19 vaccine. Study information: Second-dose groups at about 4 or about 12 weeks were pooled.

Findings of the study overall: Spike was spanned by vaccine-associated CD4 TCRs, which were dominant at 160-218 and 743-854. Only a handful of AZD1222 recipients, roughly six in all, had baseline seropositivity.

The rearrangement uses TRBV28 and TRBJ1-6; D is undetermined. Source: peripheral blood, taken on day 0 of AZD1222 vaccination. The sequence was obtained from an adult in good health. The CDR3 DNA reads TGTGCCAGCAGCCTCGAAGGGTATAATTCACCCCTCCACTTT. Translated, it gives CASSLEGYNSPLHF.